A single sample gave rise to the 8 T cell receptor beta chains below, sequenced in a study of molecular identifiers for immune sequencing clone quantification. TCRdb reprocessed the PCR reads with MiXCR, giving one entry per CDR3 protein. The sample has fewer than 350,000 distinct CDR3 sequences, roughly 23% seen once. Sequenced material: naive CD8+ T cells from blood, with Jurkat cell RNA spiked in. Stated subset: FACS-sorted CD8+CD4-CCR7+CD45RA+ naive T cells. The source is a human donor in good health. Some libraries in this study had Jurkat cell RNA spiked in.

The gene calls are TRBV20-1 and TRBJ2-3, with TRBD2 identical over 8 bases. The V and J ends lost 2 bases and 2 bases, in that order; junction bases with no gene match: 12. Looked up from germline, CDR1 is DFQATT and CDR2 is SNEGSKA (reference sequence). The CDR3 covers 17 residues. CDR3 nucleotides: TGCAGTGCTAGAAAGAGCGAGACTAGCGTGGACACAGATACGCAGTATTTT. Translating gives CSARKSETSVDTDTQYF.

This clonotype was recorded at least ten times. The chain recombines TRBV10-3 with TRBJ2-5; D gene uncertain. The CDR3 spans 16 residues. CDR1 is ENHRY, CDR2 SYGVKD, per germline. Trimming stripped 3 bases from V and 0 bases from J, with 14 bases between. CDR3 nucleotide sequence: TGTGCCATCAGTGAAGGATGGAGCCTGTACCAAGAGACCCAGTACTTC. It yields the protein CAISEGWSLYQETQYF.

This clonotype has just a few counts. The genes are TRBV6-6 and TRBJ2-5, with D possibly being TRBD1 (6 bases). This CDR3 contains 14 residues. Trimming pared 6 bases from V and 1 base from J, leaving 12 bases between. The germline CDR1 and CDR2 sequences are MNHNY and SVGAGI (reference sequence). This chain's CDR3 is CASRPGTLQETQYF. Here the CDR3 DNA reads TGTGCCAGCAGACCTGGGACACTCCAAGAGACCCAGTACTTC.

Remarks on this clonotype: The junction departs from the called germline gene at one end, perhaps through a read error. The chain carries TRBV15 and TRBJ1-1; D possibly corresponds to TRBD1 (5 bases). CDR1 is LNHNV and CDR2 is YYDKDF in the germline V gene (reference sequence). This CDR3 spans 15 amino acids. CDR3 sequence (DNA): TGTGCCACCAGCAGAGGGGCAGGGATTAACACTGAAGCCTCCTTT. It encodes CATSRGAGINTEASF.

In regard to this clonotype: This may stem from a read error, because a much larger clone lies one nucleotide away. The chain combines TRBV7-6 with TRBJ2-7; D is ambiguous. Germline V gives CDR1 SGHVS, CDR2 FNYEAQ. The CDR3 contains 14 residues. The ends were cut back, 5 bases at V and 0 bases at J, with 11 bases in the middle. DNA of the CDR3: TGTGCCAGCAGCCTATTTACTGACTCCTACGAGCAGTACTTC. Amino acid sequence: CASSLFTDSYEQYF. The full variable domain, rest sourced from reference TRBV7-6 and TRBJ2-7, is GAGVSQSPRYKVTKRGQDVALRCDPISGHVSLYWYRQALGQGPEFLTYFNYEAQQDKSGLPNDRFSAERPEGSISTLTIQRTEQRDSAMYRCASSLFTDSYEQYFGPGTRLTVT.

The CDR3 DNA reads TGTGCCACCAGCAGAGTGGGACAGGGTCATCAGCCCCAGCATTTT. Translated, it gives CATSRVGQGHQPQHF. The chain combines TRBV15 with TRBJ1-5, with 9 bases that match TRBD1. Per the germline V gene, CDR1 is LNHNV and CDR2 is YYDKDF (reference sequence). This CDR3 is built from 15 residues. V trimming: 1 base; J trimming: 5 bases; junction bases outside the gene matches: 3.

Remarks on this clonotype: The junction departs from germline at one end; a sequencing error may be responsible. The chain couples TRBV6-2 or TRBV6-3 to TRBJ2-5; TRBD1 or TRBD2 may be the D gene (5 bases each). The CDR3 is made up of 15 amino acids. Germline CDR1 is MNHEY and CDR2 is SVGEGT. This chain's CDR3 is CVSSYLGDQTETQYF. The CDR3 DNA is TGTGTCAGCAGTTACCTTGGGGACCAGACAGAGACCCAGTACTTC.

V is TRBV5-5 and J is TRBJ2-1; D is unclear. V lost 4 bases and J lost 0, with 11 bases in between. This CDR3 is built from 15 residues. CDR1 is SGHKS and CDR2 is YYEKEE in the germline V gene (reference sequence). The CDR3: CASSPLRPSYNEQFF. The CDR3, as DNA: TGTGCCAGCAGCCCGCTCCGGCCCTCCTACAATGAGCAGTTCTTC.